One and the same sample provided the 2 T cell receptor beta chains below, sequenced in a study of T cells in Graves' hyperthyroidism and ophthalmopathy. TCR beta CDR3 region amplification was performed from RNA transcripts. HTBI primers were employed in a first-round RT-PCR of the TCR CDR3. TCRdb re-analysed the multiplex PCR reads in MiXCR, keeping a single row per CDR3 protein. The table shows a few hundred thousand distinct CDR3 sequences, with roughly 20% occurring only once. Specimen: blood. Receptors were obtained from a man younger than 30 with Graves' hyperthyroidism.

The chain carries TRBV15 and TRBJ1-5; D unclear. The CDR3 is 16 residues long. The V and J ends lost 1 base and 1 base respectively, with 11 bases between them. Germline CDR1 reads LNHNV; CDR2 reads YYDKDF (reference sequence). CDR3 protein: CATSRVRVDSNQPQHF. The DNA for the CDR3 is TGTGCCACCAGCAGAGTGAGAGTGGACAGCAATCAGCCCCAGCATTTT.

The CDR3 nucleotides read TGTGCCATCTTCGGGACAGGGTGGAACACTGAAGCTTTCTTT. This translates into CAIFGTGWNTEAFF. The chain uses TRBV6-1 and TRBJ1-1; 9 nucleotides match TRBD1. V shed 10 bases and J 1 base; nucleotides not matched to a gene: 7. Germline-derived CDR1 and CDR2 are MNHNS and SASEGT. The CDR3 length is 14 residues.